This T cell receptor beta chain was documented in a study of OX40 agonist ivuxolimab in advanced cancers. Study observations and caveats: Among patients with partial responses at 0.1-3.0 mg/kg, clonal expansion was among the lowest.

This CDR3 contains 10 residues. V lost 7 bases to trimming and J lost 5 bases, with 8 bases between them. Germline lookup yields CDR1 SQVTM and CDR2 ANQGSEA. TCRdb's copy holds only in-frame clones and misses some; the assay was immunoSEQ multiplex PCR. This table holds tens of thousands of clones, 65% to 85% found once. In the case of this clone: Its cognate antigen is unknown.

The sample here was CD4+ or CD8+ T cells sorted from blood, taken in a trial of the OX40 agonist ivuxolimab. The chain uses TRBV29-1 and TRBJ2-5; D remains unclear. This sequence was found in an adult with an advanced solid tumor such as melanoma, head and neck, liver or kidney cancer. The chain's CDR3 is CSGASETQYF. For the CDR3, the DNA is TGCAGCGGCGCTTCGGAGACCCAGTACTTC.